Each of the 30 T cell receptor beta chains below was sequenced from the same sample in a study of CD8 T cells in ankylosing spondylitis. Study findings and constraints: One TCR beta motif, made up of under ten highly homologous variants, appeared characteristic of ankylosing spondylitis blood.

Antigen specificity for these receptors is unknown. TCRdb reanalysed the 5' RACE reads using MiXCR and keeps one entry per CDR3 protein. The profile shows around 440,000 distinct CDR3 sequences, roughly 17% of them singletons. Material for sequencing was blood, either unsorted or a sorted T cell fraction (not recorded which). All receptors derive from a male donor with ankylosing spondylitis.

The chain employs TRBV20-1 and TRBJ1-5; the match to TRBD1 covers 11 bases. Trimming took 4 bases from V and 7 from J; bases not matched to a gene: 6. Germline V gene lookup returns CDR1 DFQATT and CDR2 SNEGSKA (reference sequence). CDR3 length: 14 residues. Here the CDR3 reads CSAIGTGGGQPQHF. CDR3 coding DNA: TGCAGTGCTATCGGGACAGGGGGTGGGCAGCCCCAGCATTTT.

The chain combines TRBV20-1 with TRBJ2-5, with 9 bases lining up with TRBD2. The CDR3 is made up of 14 amino acids. With V trimmed by 5 bases and J by 5 bases, 9 bases remained unmatched. CDR1 and CDR2 from the germline V gene are DFQATT and SNEGSKA (reference sequence). CDR3 in amino acids: CSAPIAGARETQYF. In DNA form, the CDR3 reads TGCAGTGCTCCTATAGCGGGAGCCCGCGAGACCCAGTACTTC.

This clonotype was seen ten or more times. This chain connects TRBV10-3 to TRBJ2-3; D remains unclear. The V gene's germline CDR1 is ENHRY and CDR2 SYGVKD. Trimming left V 0 bases short and J 2 bases short, with 0 bases between. The CDR3 extends over 12 amino acids. The CDR3 DNA reads as TGTGCCATCAGTGAGTCCACAGATACGCAGTATTTT. Its translation is CAISESTDTQYF.

This clonotype was detected only a few times. The CDR3 region has the DNA TGCAGTGCTAGACGGACAGGGGCGGACATTCAGTACTTC. Its translation: CSARRTGADIQYF. V gene TRBV20-1 combines with J gene TRBJ2-4; 9 positions match TRBD1. Germline-derived CDR1 and CDR2 are DFQATT and SNEGSKA (reference sequence). V trimming: 2 bases; J trimming: 8 bases; junction bases outside the gene matches: 4. The CDR3 has 13 residues.

The rearrangement joins TRBV5-1 to TRBJ1-4, with D possibly being TRBD1 (5 bases). Per germline, CDR1 SGHRS and CDR2 YFSETQ. The CDR3 totals 16 residues. Trimming took 0 bases from V and 3 from J, leaving 12 bases between them. The DNA for the CDR3 is TGCGCCAGCAGCTTGGCCGGGGGGTCATCTAATGAAAAACTGTTTTTT. It codes for CASSLAGGSSNEKLFF.

The V call is TRBV10-3, the J call TRBJ1-3; TRBD1 aligns across 7 bases. The CDR3 spans 14 residues. Trimming removed 5 bases from V and 2 bases from J; junction bases left unmatched: 3. The germline gives CDR1 ENHRY, CDR2 SYGVKD. In nucleotides, the CDR3 is TGTGCCATCAGTATGAGGGGGCCTGGAAACACCATATATTTT. Its protein product is CAISMRGPGNTIYF.

The chain joins TRBV6-2 or TRBV6-3 to TRBJ2-1; 7 nucleotides line up with TRBD2. V shed 7 bases, J shed 4 bases, and the junction held 7 bases outside the gene matches. This CDR3 has 14 residues. Germline values: CDR1 MNHEY, CDR2 SVGEGT. Here the CDR3 reads CASTFSGQYNEQFF. The CDR3 region has the DNA TGTGCCAGCACCTTTAGCGGGCAATACAATGAGCAGTTCTTC.

This chain links TRBV5-1 with TRBJ2-5, with D possibly being TRBD1 (5 bases). This CDR3 has 13 residues. Germline loops: CDR1 SGHRS, CDR2 YFSETQ. V was pared by 4 bases and J by 5 bases, with 12 bases between. CDR3 in DNA: TGCGCCAGCAGCCAAGGACACCGGGAGACCCAGTACTTC. This encodes CASSQGHRETQYF.

With respect to this clonotype: One end of the junction fails to match germline, which may point to a read error. The J gene is TRBJ2-1, the V gene TRBV12-3 or TRBV12-4; 13 nucleotides match TRBD2. The CDR3 has 18 amino acids. CDR3 residues: CACRPTSGGPSVPNEQFF. The CDR3 bases are TGTGCCTGCAGGCCGACTAGCGGGGGGCCTTCGGTCCCCAATGAGCAGTTCTTC.

In its sample, this clonotype was seen a few times. V is TRBV27 and J is TRBJ2-3; a possible D gene is TRBD1 (6 bases). Trimming took 6 bases from V and 2 from J, leaving 12 bases between them. Germline CDR1 MNHEY, CDR2 SMNVEV (reference sequence). This CDR3 has 14 residues. CDR3 DNA sequence: TGTGCCAGCAGATCTGGACAGCACACAGATACGCAGTATTTT. This sequence encodes CASRSGQHTDTQYF.

This clonotype was seen a handful of times. The J gene is TRBJ2-1, the V gene TRBV30; D is perhaps TRBD2 (5 bases). This CDR3 comprises 15 residues. V shed 0 bases and J shed 2 bases, with 11 bases lying between them. Germline lookup yields CDR1 GTSNPN and CDR2 SVGIG (reference sequence). The DNA of the CDR3 is TGTGCCTGGAGTGTACTAACTAGTGCCTACAATGAGCAGTTCTTC. Translation gives CAWSVLTSAYNEQFF.

This sequence joins TRBV6-1 and TRBJ2-1; TRBD1 aligns across 8 bases. The germline gives CDR1 MNHNS, CDR2 SASEGT. V was pared by 5 bases and J by 5 bases, with 11 bases of the junction left unmatched. This CDR3 spans 16 amino acids. The CDR3 DNA reads as TGTGCCAGCAGTCCTAGGGACAGGTCCATTAACAATGAGCAGTTCTTC. Translated: CASSPRDRSINNEQFF.

This clonotype occurred a few times. V usage is TRBV6-6 and J usage is TRBJ1-2; D is unresolved. Germline loops: CDR1 MNHNY, CDR2 SVGAGI (reference sequence). The CDR3 runs 13 residues. The V end was cut by 5 bases, the J end by 6 bases, with 13 bases between. The CDR3 protein is CASSLHTSNGYTF. The CDR3 DNA follows: TGTGCCAGCAGTCTCCATACAAGCAATGGCTACACCTTC.

The chain links TRBV5-5 to TRBJ2-1; D is unclear. V was trimmed by 0 bases and J by 8 bases, leaving 9 bases between them. The CDR3 totals 13 residues. Germline V gene lookup returns CDR1 SGHKS and CDR2 YYEKEE (reference sequence). CDR3 nucleotides: TGTGCCAGCAGCTTGGGTGTCCGCGATGAGCAGTTCTTC. As protein: CASSLGVRDEQFF. The full variable domain, with the rest looked up from reference TRBV5-5 and TRBJ2-1, is DAGVTQSPTHLIKTRGQQVTLRCSPISGHKSVSWYQQVLGQGPQFIFQYYEKEERGRGNFPDRFSARQFPNYSSELNVNALLLGDSALYLCASSLGVRDEQFFGPGTRLTVL.

V is TRBV11-1 and J is TRBJ2-7; weak D call: TRBD2 (6 bases). Looked up from germline, CDR1 is SGHAT and CDR2 is FQDESV (reference sequence). The length of the CDR3 is 13 residues. The germline V and J ends were trimmed by 8 bases and 3 bases, with 14 bases remaining between them. This chain's CDR3 is CASFGGSSYEQYF. The CDR3 DNA sequence: TGTGCCAGCTTCGGAGGGAGTAGCTACGAGCAGTACTTC.

The DNA for the CDR3 is TGTGCCAGCAGCAAAAACCCCGACAGGGGCGACTACAATGAGCAGTTCTTC. Its protein is CASSKNPDRGDYNEQFF. The chain recombines TRBV21-1 with TRBJ2-1; no check of the table's D call, TRBD1, against the DNA was made. TRBV21-1 corresponds to a pseudogene. This CDR3 is 17 amino acids long.

The chain employs TRBV5-6 and TRBJ2-5, with D perhaps matching TRBD1 or TRBD2 (5 bases each). V was clipped by 4 bases and J by 5 bases, with 21 bases between them. The CDR3 is 16 residues long. Germline CDR1 is SGHDT and CDR2 is YYEEEE. This CDR3 reads CASSALTRDPGETQYF. The CDR3 DNA reads as TGTGCCAGCAGCGCCCTAACTCGGGACCCAGGGGAGACCCAGTACTTC.

This clonotype appeared a few times. The CDR3 protein is CSAQSGQGSYEQYF. CDR3 nucleotides: TGCAGTGCTCAATCGGGACAGGGCTCCTACGAGCAGTACTTC. J is TRBJ2-7 and V is TRBV20-1; 9 bases are a match to TRBD1. CDR1 and CDR2 from the germline V gene are DFQATT and SNEGSKA (reference sequence). The CDR3 is 14 residues long. V lost 5 bases to trimming and J lost 0 bases; unmatched junction nucleotides: 5.

This chain uses TRBV20-1 with TRBJ2-1; 9 nucleotides align to TRBD2. There are 14 residues in the CDR3. After removal of 8 bases from V and 5 bases from J, the junction contained 10 bases not matched to a gene. Germline CDR1 reads DFQATT; CDR2 reads SNEGSKA (reference sequence). CDR3 in amino acids: CSSPAGGGNNEQFF. In DNA, the CDR3 is TGCAGTTCCCCGGCGGGAGGGGGGAACAATGAGCAGTTCTTC.

This clonotype was counted only a few times. The chain recombines TRBV7-9 with TRBJ2-7; the match to TRBD2 covers 13 bases. Germline V gives CDR1 SEHNR, CDR2 FQNEAQ (reference sequence). CDR3 length equals 16 residues. V shed 5 bases and J 1 base; nucleotides not matched to a gene: 5. The CDR3 is CASSPGTSGESYEQYF. The CDR3 region has the DNA TGTGCCAGCAGCCCCGGGACTAGCGGGGAATCCTACGAGCAGTACTTC.

In this sample, this clonotype turned up many times. The chain combines TRBV21-1 with TRBJ2-5; TRBD2 is the table's D call and was not checked against the DNA. TRBV21-1 is given as a pseudogene. This CDR3 is built from 17 residues. DNA of the CDR3: TGTGCCAGCAGCAAAGATCTAGCGGGCGAAAACCAAGAGACCCAGTACTTC. Its protein product is CASSKDLAGENQETQYF.

This clonotype was seen a handful of times. This chain joins TRBV5-1 and TRBJ1-1; maybe TRBD1 (6 bases). The CDR3 spans 14 residues. Germline values: CDR1 SGHRS, CDR2 YFSETQ. V lost 7 bases and J lost 0, with 13 bases in between. CDR3 sequence (DNA): TGCGCCAGCTCCTGGGGGGGCTTGAACACTGAAGCTTTCTTT. This gives the protein CASSWGGLNTEAFF.

Ten or more counts support this clonotype. The CDR3 bases are TGTGCCAGCAGCTTAAATGAAAAACTGTTTTTT. The encoded protein is CASSLNEKLFF. The rearrangement links TRBV7-9 to TRBJ1-4; D not certain. Germline values: CDR1 SEHNR, CDR2 FQNEAQ (reference sequence). This CDR3 has 11 residues. Deletions cut 2 bases from V and 5 bases from J, with 0 bases between.

This clonotype has a handful of counts. The chain recombines TRBV20-1 with TRBJ2-3; 16 positions match TRBD2. CDR3 length: 20 residues. Germline trimming cut 3 bases from V and 3 bases from J; bases unmatched to any gene: 15. Germline CDR1 and CDR2: DFQATT and SNEGSKA (reference sequence). CDR3 sequence reads: CSARRPPGLAGGPPTDTQYF. The CDR3 DNA reads as TGCAGTGCTAGGAGGCCTCCGGGACTAGCGGGAGGGCCCCCGACAGATACGCAGTATTTT.

In this sample, this clonotype turned up a few times. The genes are TRBV11-1 and TRBJ1-2; D not resolved. Trimming left V 1 base short and J 4 bases short, with 13 bases between. The germline V gene encodes CDR1 SGHAT and CDR2 FQDESV (reference sequence). This CDR3 spans 15 amino acids. DNA for the CDR3: TGTGCCAGCAGCTTAGGCGGGGATGATTTCTATGGCTACACCTTC. Encoded protein: CASSLGGDDFYGYTF.

The V call is TRBV6-1, the J call TRBJ1-1; D gene unclear. The V and J ends lost 7 bases and 1 base respectively, with 4 bases between them. The CDR3 consists of 11 residues. Germline assignment: CDR1 MNHNS and CDR2 SASEGT. The CDR3 is CASKENTEAFF. The CDR3 DNA is TGTGCCAGCAAAGAGAACACTGAAGCTTTCTTT.

This clonotype was found a few times. The V gene is TRBV19, the J gene TRBJ1-1, with 8 bases that match TRBD1. With 3 bases clipped from V and 5 bases from J, the junction kept 8 bases outside the gene matches. Germline V gene data show CDR1 as LNHDA and CDR2 as SQIVND (reference sequence). CDR3 length equals 15 residues. CDR3 residues: CASSIGQGIHTEAFF. The CDR3 nucleotides read TGTGCCAGTAGTATCGGACAGGGTATTCATACTGAAGCTTTCTTT.

This clonotype occurred many times. V gene TRBV12-3 or TRBV12-4 combines with J gene TRBJ2-7; perhaps D is TRBD1 or TRBD2 (5 bases each). The CDR3 contains 15 residues. Trimming shortened V by 6 bases and J by 2 bases, and 17 bases separated the two germline ends. The DNA of the CDR3 is TGTGCCAGCAGCTCCCCGGGGCCCAAGACCTACGAGCAGTACTTC. It is translated as CASSSPGPKTYEQYF.

This clonotype was seen a few times. V gene TRBV6-2 or TRBV6-3 combines with J gene TRBJ2-1; D might be TRBD1 (6 bases). The CDR3 sequence is 18 residues long. Trimming removed 0 bases from V and 0 bases from J, with 15 bases in between. Germline CDR1 is MNHEY and CDR2 is SVGEGT. CDR3 sequence (DNA): TGTGCCAGCAGTTACTCGAGGACAGAAGCCGCCTCCTACAATGAGCAGTTCTTC. This sequence encodes CASSYSRTEAASYNEQFF.

This clonotype was counted between two and nine times. The chain is built from TRBV28 and TRBJ1-2; 7 bases fit TRBD1. The CDR3 spans 12 residues. The germline V gene has CDR1 MDHEN and CDR2 SYDVKM. The V gene end was trimmed by 10 bases and the J gene end by 2 bases; junction bases not matched to a gene: 4. CDR3: CATQTGNYGYTF. CDR3 DNA: TGTGCCACCCAGACAGGGAACTATGGCTACACCTTC.